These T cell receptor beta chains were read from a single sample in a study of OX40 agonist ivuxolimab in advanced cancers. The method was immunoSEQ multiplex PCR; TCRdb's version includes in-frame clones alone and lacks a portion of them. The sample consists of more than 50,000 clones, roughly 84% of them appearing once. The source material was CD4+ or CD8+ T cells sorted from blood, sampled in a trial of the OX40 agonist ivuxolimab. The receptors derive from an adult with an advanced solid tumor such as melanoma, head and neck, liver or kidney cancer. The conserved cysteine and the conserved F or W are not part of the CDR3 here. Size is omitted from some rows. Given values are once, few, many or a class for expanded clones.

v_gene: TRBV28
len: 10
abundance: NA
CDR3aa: ASSLEYTEAF

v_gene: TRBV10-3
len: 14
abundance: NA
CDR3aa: AITEEAGANTGELF

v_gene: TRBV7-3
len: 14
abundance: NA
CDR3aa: ASSPQWGWNTGELF

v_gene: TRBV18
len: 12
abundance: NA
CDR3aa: ASSPGTGSYEQY

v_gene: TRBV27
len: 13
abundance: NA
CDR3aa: ASSLSTVSTDTQY

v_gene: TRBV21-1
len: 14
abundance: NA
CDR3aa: ASSKERMNGIHGYT

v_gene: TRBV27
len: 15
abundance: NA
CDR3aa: ASSFSGTSGNTGELF

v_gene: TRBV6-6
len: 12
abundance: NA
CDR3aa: ASSWVAGGETQY

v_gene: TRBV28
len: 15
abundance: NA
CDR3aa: ASSIGQGVFRNYGYT

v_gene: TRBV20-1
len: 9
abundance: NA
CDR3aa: SARANQEQY

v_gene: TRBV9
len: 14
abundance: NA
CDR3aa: ASSVGVGGYNSPLH

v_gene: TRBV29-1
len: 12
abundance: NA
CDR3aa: SVKDPTASNGYT

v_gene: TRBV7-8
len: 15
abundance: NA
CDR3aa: ASSLEVAGRVDQPQH

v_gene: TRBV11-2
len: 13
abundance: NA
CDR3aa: ASSQWDSSTDTQY

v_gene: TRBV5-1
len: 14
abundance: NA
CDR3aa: ASSPATSGHTGELF

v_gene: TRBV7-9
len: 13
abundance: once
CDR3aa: ASSLGQGMNTEAF

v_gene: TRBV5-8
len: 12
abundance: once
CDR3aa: ASSYPGTGVEQY

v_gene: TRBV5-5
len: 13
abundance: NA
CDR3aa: ASSTGLASTDTQY

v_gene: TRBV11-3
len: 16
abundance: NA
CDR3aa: ASSLDRDRGWYNSPLH

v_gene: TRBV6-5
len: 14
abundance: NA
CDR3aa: ASSYLASGENTEAF

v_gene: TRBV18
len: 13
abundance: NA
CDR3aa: ASSRTGDRADEQY

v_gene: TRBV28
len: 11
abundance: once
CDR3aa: ASRWDRNQPQH

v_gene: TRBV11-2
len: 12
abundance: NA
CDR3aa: ASSLVGVNTEAF

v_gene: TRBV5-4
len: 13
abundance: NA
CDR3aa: ASSLIGMGTGELF

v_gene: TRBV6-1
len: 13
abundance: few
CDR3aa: ASLWALAGGETQY

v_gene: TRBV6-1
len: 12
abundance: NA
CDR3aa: ASSESGRGGEQF

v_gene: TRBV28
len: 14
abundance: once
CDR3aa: ASSPMPDYSNQPQH

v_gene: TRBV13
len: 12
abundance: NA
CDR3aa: ASSSRTGSDTQY

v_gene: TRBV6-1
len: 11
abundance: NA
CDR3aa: ASSEGQSYGYT

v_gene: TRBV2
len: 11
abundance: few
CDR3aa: ASSLTNSYEQY

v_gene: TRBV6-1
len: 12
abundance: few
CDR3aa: ASSRNRDYNEQF

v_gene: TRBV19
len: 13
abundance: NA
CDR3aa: ASSPRAFSNQPQH

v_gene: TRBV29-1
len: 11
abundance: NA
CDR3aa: SVRKVGTDTQY

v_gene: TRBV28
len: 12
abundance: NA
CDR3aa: ASNTRGVGIEQY

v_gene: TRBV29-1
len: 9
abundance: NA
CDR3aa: STRLGETQY

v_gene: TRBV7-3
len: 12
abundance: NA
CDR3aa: ASSLNSLAETQY

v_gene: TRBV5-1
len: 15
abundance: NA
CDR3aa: ASSYGQGRYQNTEAF

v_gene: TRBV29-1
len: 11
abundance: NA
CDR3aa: SVNFVSTGELF

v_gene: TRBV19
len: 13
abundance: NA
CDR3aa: ASSHGFTSNQPQH

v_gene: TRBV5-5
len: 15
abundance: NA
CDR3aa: ASSLASGPQLTGELF

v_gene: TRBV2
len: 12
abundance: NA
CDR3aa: ASSGPIAGETQY

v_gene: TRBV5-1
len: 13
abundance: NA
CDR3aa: ASSLAPGINYGYT

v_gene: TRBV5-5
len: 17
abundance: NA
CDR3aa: ASSQGTSGRAALYNEQF

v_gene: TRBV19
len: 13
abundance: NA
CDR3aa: ASCDGGASTDTQY

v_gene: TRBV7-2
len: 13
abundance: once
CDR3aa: ASSLRTGGDQPQH

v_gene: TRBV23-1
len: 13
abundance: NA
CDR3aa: ASSSRRGGTDTQY

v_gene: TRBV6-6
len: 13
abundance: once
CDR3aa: ASSYADAANEKLF

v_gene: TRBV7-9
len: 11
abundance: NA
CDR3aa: ASGGTGGSPLH

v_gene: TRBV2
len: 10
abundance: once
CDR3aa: ASSTDTDTQY

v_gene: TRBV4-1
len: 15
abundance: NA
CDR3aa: ASSQVTSGTNTGELF

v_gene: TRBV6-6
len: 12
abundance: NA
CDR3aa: ASSVPGTEETQY